This passage covers 11 T cell receptor beta chains from one sample sequenced in a study of tumor-infiltrating lymphocytes in primary liver carcinoma. Germline DNA was extracted too, while blood RNA derived from unsorted whole blood. cDNA specific to TCR beta was made from about 550 ng of total RNA, with a constant-region primer employed for priming. Three nested multiplex PCR rounds, a slightly modified ARM-PCR, produced the libraries for TCR beta. Running 10 cycles apiece, the first two PCR rounds relied on TRBV1-TRBV30 forward primers together with a C-beta reverse primer. TCRdb ran MiXCR on the multiplex PCR reads and lists one entry per CDR3 protein. In the table there are about 330,000 distinct CDR3 sequences, about two thirds of which are singletons. Specimen: peripheral blood. These receptors were taken from a man between 35 and 55 years old with primary liver carcinoma and hepatitis B virus infection.

Comment on this clonotype: The junction differs from germline at one of its ends, possibly a read error. The chain combines TRBV29-1 with TRBJ2-1; 9 nucleotides match TRBD2. From germline, CDR1 is SQVTM and CDR2 ANQGSEA. There are 16 residues in the CDR3. The CDR3 is CSVTPAGGSSYNEQSF. The CDR3 DNA reads as TGCAGCGTTACTCCAGCGGGAGGAAGCTCCTACAATGAGCAGTCCTTC.

Details on this clonotype: The junction does not match germline at one end; this may be a read error. J is TRBJ2-7 and V is TRBV11-2; D remains unclear. This CDR3 region has 12 residues. Looked up from germline, CDR1 is SGHAT and CDR2 is FQNNGV. This chain's CDR3 is CASGDTVDEQYF. The CDR3 DNA follows: TGTGCCAGCGGGGATACAGTGGACGAGCAATACTTC.

The V gene is TRBV4-1, the J gene TRBJ1-1; D gene uncertain. Germline loops: CDR1 MGHRA, CDR2 YSYEKL. The V gene lost 9 bases and the J gene lost 8 bases, with 25 bases spanning the gap. CDR3 length: 15 amino acids. This CDR3 is CASSTLQPAGSEAFF. DNA of the CDR3: TGCGCCAGTAGCACCCTACAACCCGCGGGGAGCGAAGCTTTCTTT.

This clonotype is medium-sized. The V call is TRBV29-1, the J call TRBJ2-5; D is undetermined. V was pared by 3 bases and J by 0 bases, with 5 bases between. The CDR3 is 12 residues long. Per the germline V gene, CDR1 is SQVTM and CDR2 is ANQGSEA. In DNA, the CDR3 is TGCAGCGTTGACGACAACCAAGAGACCCAGTACTTC. It specifies CSVDDNQETQYF.

Points on this clonotype: A much more abundant neighbour one base away suggests this may be a read error. The CDR3 loop reads CAWDGRATEASF. CDR3 DNA sequence: TGTGCCTGGGACGGACGGGCAACTGAAGCTTCCTTT. This rearrangement joins TRBV30 to TRBJ1-1, with no clear D. This CDR3 region has 12 residues. The germline V gene has CDR1 GTSNPN and CDR2 SVGIG (reference sequence).

A word on this clonotype: It is likely a read error, because the conserved phenylalanine at the end of the CDR3 is missing. The limits of the CDR3 on the DNA are not certain, so only TCRdb's listed CDR3 is given. The CDR3 is CASSDSYNNGFTL. This chain joins TRBV6-1 and TRBJ1-2. The germline CDR1 and CDR2 sequences are MNHNS and SASEGT. The CDR3 comprises 13 residues, both ends counted.

Regarding this clonotype: Because it lacks the conserved phenylalanine or tryptophan at the end, this CDR3 is likely a read error. This rearrangement joins TRBV11-2 to TRBJ2-7, with a tentative D call TRBD2 (5 bases). CDR3 length: 11 amino acids. Looked up from germline, CDR1 is SGHAT and CDR2 is FQNNGV. Between the trimmed V and J ends, which lost 4 bases and 10 bases, there was a span of 11 bases. CDR3 DNA: TGTGCCAGCAGCTCAAGCGGCAGCCAGTACTCC. Protein product: CASSSSGSQYS.

This clonotype was counted between two and nine times. This rearrangement joins TRBV6-5 to TRBJ1-2; 7 bases map to TRBD1. CDR3 length equals 13 residues. V was pared by 6 bases and J by 8 bases, with 9 bases of the junction left unmatched. The germline V gene encodes CDR1 MNHEY and CDR2 SVGAGI. The CDR3 nucleotides read TGTGCCAGCAGCCAAGGGGACAGACGGGGCTACACCTTC. It encodes CASSQGDRRGYTF.

To note about this clonotype: One junction end does not reproduce the germline sequence, and a read error may be involved. The chain uses TRBV11-2 and TRBJ2-7, with 7 bases lining up with TRBD1. The CDR3 length is 16 residues. Germline assignment: CDR1 SGHAT and CDR2 FQNNGV. The CDR3 DNA is TGTGTCAGCAGCTTGGATCACGGGACAGAAAATAACGAGCAGTACTTC. It yields the protein CVSSLDHGTENNEQYF.

In the case of this clonotype: This may stem from a read error, because a much larger clone lies one nucleotide away. This rearrangement joins TRBV5-1 to TRBJ2-3, with D perhaps being TRBD1 or TRBD2 (5 bases each). V was clipped by 4 bases and J by 6 bases, with 18 bases between them. CDR3 size: 15 residues. Germline CDR1 reads SGHRS; CDR2 reads YFSETQ. CDR3 region: CASSVGDRTADTQYF. The CDR3 region has the DNA TGCGCCAGCAGCGTGGGGGACCGCACAGCGGATACGCAGTATTTT. The variable domain in full, with the rest retrieved from reference TRBV5-1 and TRBJ2-3, is KAGVTQTPRYLIKTRGQQVTLSCSPISGHRSVSWYQQTPGQGLQFLFEYFSETQRNKGNFPGRFSGRQFSNSRSEMNVSTLELGDSALYLCASSVGDRTADTQYFGPGTRLTVL.

A note on this clonotype: Being one base from a much bigger clone, this may be a read error. V and J are TRBV4-2 and TRBJ2-4; maybe TRBD2 (6 bases). CDR1 is LGHNA, CDR2 YNFKEQ, per germline. The CDR3 consists of 14 residues. V lost 0 bases, J lost 8 bases, and 11 bases lay in between. DNA of the CDR3: TGTGCCAGCAGCCAAGATAGGGGCGGGGACATTCAGTACTTC. Translating gives CASSQDRGGDIQYF.